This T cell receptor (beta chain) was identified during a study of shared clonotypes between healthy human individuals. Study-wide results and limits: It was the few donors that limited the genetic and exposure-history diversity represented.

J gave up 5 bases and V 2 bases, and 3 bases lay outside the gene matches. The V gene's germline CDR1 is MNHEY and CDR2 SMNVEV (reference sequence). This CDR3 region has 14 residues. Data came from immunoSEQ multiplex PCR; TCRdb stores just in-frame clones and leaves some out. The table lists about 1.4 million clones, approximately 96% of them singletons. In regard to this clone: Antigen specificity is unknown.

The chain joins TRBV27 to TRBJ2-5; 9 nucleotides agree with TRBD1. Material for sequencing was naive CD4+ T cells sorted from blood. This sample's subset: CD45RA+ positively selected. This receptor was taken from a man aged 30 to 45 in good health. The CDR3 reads CASSLLTGGETQYF. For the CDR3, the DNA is TGTGCCAGCAGTTTACTGACAGGGGGGGAGACCCAGTACTTC.